In its sample, the clone carrying this TCR beta chain was seen a few times. The data are from a study of blood T cell repertoires in COVID-19. The germline gives CDR1 LNHDA, CDR2 SQIVND (reference sequence). The CDR3 sequence is 16 residues long. V lost 11 bases and J lost 0; bases outside the gene matches: 8. Under the authors' procedure: Reference gene primers were amplified, and this amplification served to estimate nucleated cell counts. Assay used: immunoSEQ multiplex PCR; TCRdb lists only in-frame clones, some missing. The V and J calls and the clone size are those of that table, but D and trimming were determined from the DNA. The repertoire holds some 150,000 clones, with more than 75% as singletons.

This receptor was obtained from a human donor in a cohort sampled during active COVID-19. J is TRBJ2-3 and V is TRBV19; 13 bases line up with TRBD2. The material sequenced was peripheral blood. The CDR3 protein is CASTSGGAPSTDTQYF. The CDR3 DNA reads as TGTGCCTCCACTAGCGGGGGGGCCCCCAGCACAGATACGCAGTATTTT.